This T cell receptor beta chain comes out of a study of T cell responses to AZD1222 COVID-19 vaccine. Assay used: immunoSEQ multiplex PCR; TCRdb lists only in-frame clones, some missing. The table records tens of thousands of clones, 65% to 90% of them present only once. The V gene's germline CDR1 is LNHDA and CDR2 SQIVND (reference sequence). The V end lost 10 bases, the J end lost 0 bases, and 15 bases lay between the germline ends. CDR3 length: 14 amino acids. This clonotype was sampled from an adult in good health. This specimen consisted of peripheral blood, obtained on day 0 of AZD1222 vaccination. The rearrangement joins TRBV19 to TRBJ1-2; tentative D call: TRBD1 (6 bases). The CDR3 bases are TGTGCCACCACAGGGACAATAGCTAACTATGGCTACACCTTC. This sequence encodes CATTGTIANYGYTF.